This T cell receptor (beta chain) comes out of a study of response to subunit inactivated influenza vaccine. This clonotype has a handful of counts. TCRdb processed the RT-PCR reads anew with MiXCR; each CDR3 protein has one entry. Of around 200,000 distinct CDR3 sequences listed, roughly 12% are singletons. This CDR3 region has 14 residues. Germline CDR1 reads SGHKS; CDR2 reads YYEKEE (reference sequence). Trimming took 3 bases from V and 1 from J, leaving 9 bases between them. These data were also filed under a second study, of T cells expressing NK-cell markers. That investigation notes: TCR beta cDNA was generated via 5'RACE template switching incorporating UMIs. HCMV serostatus: seven of eight sequenced donors positive, one negative.

The chain joins TRBV5-5 to TRBJ2-3, with no clear D. This TCR was sampled from a man aged 50 to 60 who received an inactivated influenza vaccine. The input for sequencing was CD8+ T cells sorted from PBMCs, taken 12 days after vaccination. In DNA form, the CDR3 reads TGTGCCAGCAGCTACCGGGTTGGCACAGATACGCAGTATTTT. Protein: CASSYRVGTDTQYF.